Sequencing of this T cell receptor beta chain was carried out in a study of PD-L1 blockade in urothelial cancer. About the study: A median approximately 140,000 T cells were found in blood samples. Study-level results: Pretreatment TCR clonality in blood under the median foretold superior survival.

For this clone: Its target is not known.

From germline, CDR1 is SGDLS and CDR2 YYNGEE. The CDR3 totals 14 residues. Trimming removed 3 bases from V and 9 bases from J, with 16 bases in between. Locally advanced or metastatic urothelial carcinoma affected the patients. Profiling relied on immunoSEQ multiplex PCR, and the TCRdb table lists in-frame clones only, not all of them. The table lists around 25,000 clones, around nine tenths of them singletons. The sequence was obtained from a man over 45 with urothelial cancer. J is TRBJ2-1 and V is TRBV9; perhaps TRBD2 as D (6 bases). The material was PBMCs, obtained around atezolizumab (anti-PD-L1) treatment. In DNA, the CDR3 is TGTGCCAGCAGCGCGACTAGGATAGGTGGTGAGCAGTTCTTC. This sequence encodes CASSATRIGGEQFF. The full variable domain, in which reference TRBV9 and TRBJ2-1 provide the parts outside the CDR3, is DSGVTQTPKHLITATGQRVTLRCSPRSGDLSVYWYQQSLDQGLQFLIQYYNGEERAKGNILERFSAQQFPDLHSELNLSSLELGDSALYFCASSATRIGGEQFFGPGTRLTVL.